The entry below gives a single T cell receptor beta chain sequence along with its context. It has no known antigen specificity. No clone much larger than this one lies a single base away; base qualities are absent. The immunoSEQ Assay, a bias-controlled multiplex PCR, was used to amplify TCRbeta CDR3 regions from genomic DNA. The study's own analysis went as follows. The number of nucleated cells in each sample was estimated from the amplification of reference gene primers within the assay. To quantify the absolute abundance of each unique TCRbeta CDR3 rearrangement, sequence reads were collapsed and filtered. For each sample, productive Simpson clonality was calculated as the square root of Simpson's diversity index across productive rearrangements. This is the immuneACCESS table as TCRdb keeps it, with only in-frame sequences that have V and J called. A part of the clones is gone; compared with another copy, unresolved V genes explain less than half, and the rest is unexplained. V and J calls plus clone size are reproduced from that table; the DNA served to infer D and trimming. The sample table shows approximately 100,000 clones, and roughly 90% are seen once. About 3.5% of the sample rests with the top ten.

The data originate from a study of blood T cell repertoires in COVID-19 (dated by TCRdb to between 2020 and 2021). Concerning the study at large: Samples covering the acute and convalescent phases of COVID-19 were provided by collaborators in the United States, Italy and Spain. Samples were obtained from the ongoing ImmuneRACE study (first 160 participants) and from 1,254 subjects provided by 6 global collaborators. The material from the prospective study consisted of cDNA or gDNA derived from T cells, B-cell-depleted T cells, or PBMCs. The sample metadata nearly always contained a de-identified subject ID, COVID-19 status, age in years and sex. The repertoires were released in a freely available public database intended as a resource for research on the immune response to SARS-CoV-2. Where available, HLA class I and class II types were taken from metadata supplied by the sample provider and were not determined by assay-based typing. Subjects who had been exposed to COVID-19, were actively infected with it, or had recovered from it provided the deeply sampled blood TCRbeta repertoires that made up the dataset. Results and caveats for the whole study, not just this receptor: The amount of clinical and demographic metadata varied by source and participant and was provided uncurated.

Collaborating institutions collected whole blood in K2EDTA tubes following their own protocols. Collaborator samples were shipped for TCRbeta analysis as frozen whole blood, isolated PBMCs, or DNA extracted from either sample type. V drops 8 bases and J drops 0 bases, leaving 5 bases in between. The germline V gene provides CDR1 MNHEY and CDR2 SVGAGI. The CDR3 covers 12 residues, taking in both the cysteine and the phenylalanine. Just CDR3 DNA is preserved here, 36 bases in frame from base 1. The TCR originated in a woman aged 60-75 years with acute or convalescent COVID-19. The sequence joins TRBV6-5 to TRBJ1-3, with the D segment identity uncertain. Sequenced material: peripheral blood. The DNA sequence reads TGTGCCAGCCACGGCTCTGGAAACACCATATATTTT. Its protein reads: CASHGSGNTIYF.